This paragraph reports one T cell receptor beta chain. These data come from a study of cytomegalovirus exposure and HLA in healthy donors. J was trimmed by 4 bases and V by 5 bases; bases with no gene match: 14. The CDR3 spans 18 residues. From germline, CDR1 is SEHNR and CDR2 FQNEAQ (reference sequence). 13 Jbeta primers and 60 Vbeta primers were used for the PCR. Profiling relied on immunoSEQ multiplex PCR, and the TCRdb table lists in-frame clones only, not all of them. The table shows under 200,000 clones, with approximately 12% occurring only once. The TCR sequence derives from a man over 45 in good health and CMV-seropositive. The sequenced sample was PBMCs. The gene calls are TRBV7-9 and TRBJ2-2; 9 bases fit TRBD2. Here the CDR3 DNA reads TGTGCCAGCAGCCCCCCCGATGGGCTAGCGGGGAGCACCGGGGAGCTGTTTTTT. This gives the protein CASSPPDGLAGSTGELFF.